The rows below give T cell receptor beta chains drawn from one sample of a study of CD8+ T cells in alopecia areata. TCRdb's copy holds only in-frame clones and misses some; the assay was immunoSEQ multiplex PCR. This table holds 200,000 or so clones, roughly 50% found once. The sample consisted of CD8+ T cells sorted from blood. The receptors were gathered from a human donor in good health. The CDR3 runs from the conserved cysteine through the conserved F or W. Fields, in order: J gene, V gene, clone size, D gene, CDR3 protein, CDR3 DNA. D genes are given only for firm matches. Expanded clones get a size class; other rows say once, few or many, or leave the size out.

j_gene: TRBJ1-3; v_gene: TRBV30; abundance: -; d_gene: -; CDR3aa: CAWSETGSVSGNTIYF; CDR3nt: TGTGCCTGGAGTGAAACGGGTTCTGTTTCTGGAAACACCATATATTTT
j_gene: TRBJ1-2; v_gene: TRBV27; abundance: once; d_gene: -; CDR3aa: CASGWGSNYGYTF; CDR3nt: TGTGCCAGCGGGTGGGGCTCTAACTATGGCTACACCTTC
j_gene: TRBJ2-3; v_gene: TRBV23-1; abundance: -; d_gene: -; CDR3aa: CASSQTYLRGRTSTDTQYF; CDR3nt: TGCGCCAGCAGTCAAACCTATCTCAGGGGTAGGACTAGCACAGATACGCAGTATTTT
j_gene: TRBJ2-7; v_gene: TRBV5-6; abundance: -; d_gene: TRBD1; CDR3aa: CASSPTGAGEQYF; CDR3nt: TGTGCCAGCAGCCCGACAGGGGCGGGGGAGCAGTACTTC
j_gene: TRBJ1-1; v_gene: TRBV27; abundance: -; d_gene: -; CDR3aa: CASSLSTGNTEAFF; CDR3nt: TGTGCCAGCAGTTTATCGACGGGCAACACTGAAGCTTTCTTT
j_gene: TRBJ2-7; v_gene: TRBV27; abundance: -; d_gene: -; CDR3aa: CASSWGPGYEQYF; CDR3nt: TGTGCCAGCAGTTGGGGGCCTGGCTACGAGCAGTACTTC
j_gene: TRBJ2-7; v_gene: TRBV18; abundance: -; d_gene: -; CDR3aa: CASSPGIVHEQYF; CDR3nt: TGTGCCAGCTCCCCCGGGATTGTCCACGAGCAGTACTTC
j_gene: TRBJ1-5; v_gene: TRBV19; abundance: -; d_gene: -; CDR3aa: CASTPMAQGGQPQHF; CDR3nt: TGTGCCAGTACCCCCATGGCCCAAGGGGGGCAGCCCCAGCATTTT
j_gene: TRBJ1-2; v_gene: TRBV29-1; abundance: -; d_gene: -; CDR3aa: CSAPTDAAYGYTF; CDR3nt: TGCAGCGCACCGACGGATGCGGCCTATGGCTACACCTTC
j_gene: TRBJ1-4; v_gene: TRBV6-1; abundance: few; d_gene: TRBD1; CDR3aa: CASSERQGQLFF; CDR3nt: TGTGCCAGCAGTGAACGACAGGGACAGCTGTTTTTT
j_gene: TRBJ1-3; v_gene: TRBV7-9; abundance: few; d_gene: -; CDR3aa: CASSPRQRIRRNTIYF; CDR3nt: TGTGCCAGCAGCCCGAGACAGAGGATAAGGCGAAACACCATATATTTT
j_gene: TRBJ2-7; v_gene: TRBV30; abundance: once; d_gene: -; CDR3aa: CAWSVRYERSYEQYF; CDR3nt: TGTGCCTGGAGTGTACGGTACGAGCGGTCGTACGAGCAGTACTTC
j_gene: TRBJ2-7; v_gene: TRBV7-9; abundance: -; d_gene: TRBD2; CDR3aa: CASSSTSRTRVDEQYF; CDR3nt: TGTGCCAGCAGCTCAACCTCCCGGACTAGGGTCGACGAGCAGTACTTC
j_gene: TRBJ1-6; v_gene: TRBV4-1; abundance: few; d_gene: -; CDR3aa: CASSQDLGWASPLHF; CDR3nt: TGCGCCAGCAGCCAAGATCTGGGGTGGGCTTCACCCCTCCACTTT
j_gene: TRBJ2-6; v_gene: TRBV27; abundance: -; d_gene: -; CDR3aa: CASSLSGNSGANVLTF; CDR3nt: TGTGCCAGCAGTTTATCGGGGAATTCTGGGGCCAACGTCCTGACTTTC
j_gene: TRBJ1-4; v_gene: TRBV4-1; abundance: many; d_gene: -; CDR3aa: CASSQETGLANEKLFF; CDR3nt: TGCGCCAGCAGCCAAGAAACAGGACTGGCAAATGAAAAACTGTTTTTT
j_gene: TRBJ2-1; v_gene: TRBV9; abundance: -; d_gene: -; CDR3aa: CASSAKGYPNEQFF; CDR3nt: TGTGCCAGCAGCGCAAAGGGCTACCCCAATGAGCAGTTCTTC
j_gene: TRBJ1-2; v_gene: TRBV9; abundance: few; d_gene: TRBD1; CDR3aa: CASSVGTDYGYTF; CDR3nt: TGTGCCAGCAGCGTGGGGACAGACTATGGCTACACCTTC
j_gene: TRBJ2-1; v_gene: TRBV11-3; abundance: -; d_gene: TRBD2; CDR3aa: CASSLDTAGVNNEQFF; CDR3nt: TGTGCCAGCAGCTTAGATACAGCGGGGGTGAACAATGAGCAGTTCTTC
j_gene: TRBJ2-7; v_gene: TRBV2; abundance: -; d_gene: -; CDR3aa: CASRTRVYEQYF; CDR3nt: TGTGCCAGCAGAACCAGGGTTTACGAGCAGTACTTC
j_gene: TRBJ1-2; v_gene: TRBV4-1; abundance: few; d_gene: -; CDR3aa: CASSQGPGLNYGYTF; CDR3nt: TGCGCCAGCAGCCAAGGTCCGGGCCTTAACTATGGCTACACCTTC
j_gene: TRBJ2-3; v_gene: TRBV29-1; abundance: -; d_gene: -; CDR3aa: CSGVSTDTQYF; CDR3nt: TGCAGCGGCGTCAGCACAGATACGCAGTATTTT
j_gene: TRBJ2-7; v_gene: TRBV7-8; abundance: -; d_gene: -; CDR3aa: CASSFRTGKEQYF; CDR3nt: TGTGCCAGCAGCTTCCGCACAGGGAAAGAGCAGTACTTC
j_gene: TRBJ2-1; v_gene: TRBV4-1; abundance: -; d_gene: TRBD2; CDR3aa: CASSPRGGGEQFF; CDR3nt: TGCGCCAGCAGCCCTCGGGGGGGAGGTGAGCAGTTCTTC
j_gene: TRBJ2-4; v_gene: TRBV6-1; abundance: -; d_gene: -; CDR3aa: CASSEGAGTKNIQYF; CDR3nt: TGTGCCAGCAGTGAGGGGGCGGGGACCAAAAACATTCAGTACTTC
j_gene: TRBJ2-3; v_gene: TRBV6-6; abundance: -; d_gene: -; CDR3aa: CASSSARADTQYF; CDR3nt: TGTGCCAGCAGTTCCGCACGGGCAGATACGCAGTATTTT
j_gene: TRBJ1-6; v_gene: TRBV18; abundance: -; d_gene: TRBD1; CDR3aa: CASSPEGQGLSPLHF; CDR3nt: TGTGCCAGCTCACCAGAGGGACAGGGTCTTTCACCCCTCCACTTT
j_gene: TRBJ1-1; v_gene: TRBV29-1; abundance: -; d_gene: -; CDR3aa: CSVGGLGTEAFF; CDR3nt: TGCAGCGTTGGGGGGTTAGGCACTGAAGCTTTCTTT
j_gene: TRBJ2-6; v_gene: TRBV29-1; abundance: few; d_gene: -; CDR3aa: CSVWSGANVLTF; CDR3nt: TGCAGCGTTTGGTCTGGGGCCAACGTCCTGACTTTC
j_gene: TRBJ2-3; v_gene: TRBV9; abundance: -; d_gene: -; CDR3aa: CASSPPGGHTDTQYF; CDR3nt: TGTGCCAGCAGCCCCCCAGGGGGGCACACAGATACGCAGTATTTT
j_gene: TRBJ2-1; v_gene: TRBV29-1; abundance: -; d_gene: -; CDR3aa: CSVDGLHNEQFF; CDR3nt: TGCAGCGTTGATGGGCTACACAATGAGCAGTTCTTC
j_gene: TRBJ1-5; v_gene: TRBV30; abundance: -; d_gene: -; CDR3aa: CAWSLAGMGNQPQHF; CDR3nt: TGTGCCTGGAGCTTGGCAGGGATGGGCAATCAGCCCCAGCATTTT
j_gene: TRBJ2-5; v_gene: TRBV6-5; abundance: -; d_gene: -; CDR3aa: CASTEQGRETQYF; CDR3nt: TGTGCCAGCACCGAACAGGGAAGGGAGACCCAGTACTTC
j_gene: TRBJ1-4; v_gene: TRBV30; abundance: -; d_gene: TRBD1; CDR3aa: CAWSRMQGGKLFF; CDR3nt: TGTGCCTGGAGTCGAATGCAGGGGGGAAAACTGTTTTTT
j_gene: TRBJ2-3; v_gene: TRBV19; abundance: -; d_gene: -; CDR3aa: CASMGRGPDTQYF; CDR3nt: TGTGCCAGTATGGGGCGGGGCCCCGATACGCAGTATTTT
j_gene: TRBJ2-1; v_gene: TRBV5-1; abundance: -; d_gene: -; CDR3aa: CASRVGVSSYNEQFF; CDR3nt: TGCGCCAGCAGGGTTGGAGTCAGCTCCTACAATGAGCAGTTCTTC
j_gene: TRBJ2-7; v_gene: TRBV11-2; abundance: -; d_gene: -; CDR3aa: CASSIAGAYEQYF; CDR3nt: TGTGCCAGCAGCATCGCAGGAGCCTACGAGCAGTACTTC
j_gene: TRBJ1-2; v_gene: TRBV29-1; abundance: -; d_gene: TRBD1; CDR3aa: CSVKDRAPYGYTF; CDR3nt: TGCAGCGTGAAGGACAGGGCCCCTTATGGCTACACCTTC
j_gene: TRBJ1-6; v_gene: TRBV7-8; abundance: -; d_gene: -; CDR3aa: CASSSKPRPTNNSPLHF; CDR3nt: TGTGCCAGCAGCTCCAAGCCCCGGCCCACCAATAATTCACCCCTCCACTTT
j_gene: TRBJ2-2; v_gene: TRBV29-1; abundance: few; d_gene: TRBD1; CDR3aa: CSVEVDRGNTGELFF; CDR3nt: TGCAGCGTTGAAGTGGACAGGGGTAACACCGGGGAGCTGTTTTTT
j_gene: TRBJ1-1; v_gene: TRBV6-5; abundance: -; d_gene: TRBD1; CDR3aa: CASRIQGNSEAFF; CDR3nt: TGTGCCAGCAGGATACAGGGGAATTCTGAAGCTTTCTTT
j_gene: TRBJ2-1; v_gene: TRBV29-1; abundance: few; d_gene: TRBD1; CDR3aa: CSVSRDRDEQFF; CDR3nt: TGCAGCGTCAGCCGGGACAGGGATGAGCAGTTCTTC